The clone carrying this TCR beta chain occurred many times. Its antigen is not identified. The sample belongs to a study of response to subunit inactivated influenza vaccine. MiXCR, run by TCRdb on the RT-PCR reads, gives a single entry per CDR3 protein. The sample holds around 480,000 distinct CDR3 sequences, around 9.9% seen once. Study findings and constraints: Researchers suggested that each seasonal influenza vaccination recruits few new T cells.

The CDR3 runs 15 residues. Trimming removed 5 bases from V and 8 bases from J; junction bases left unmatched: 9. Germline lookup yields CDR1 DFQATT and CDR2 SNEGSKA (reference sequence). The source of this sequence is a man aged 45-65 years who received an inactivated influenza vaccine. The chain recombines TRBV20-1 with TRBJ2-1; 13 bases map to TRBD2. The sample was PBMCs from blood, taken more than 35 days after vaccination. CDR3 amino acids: CSAPRTSGSPDEQFF. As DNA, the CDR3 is TGCAGTGCTCCCCGGACTAGCGGGAGTCCTGATGAGCAGTTCTTC.